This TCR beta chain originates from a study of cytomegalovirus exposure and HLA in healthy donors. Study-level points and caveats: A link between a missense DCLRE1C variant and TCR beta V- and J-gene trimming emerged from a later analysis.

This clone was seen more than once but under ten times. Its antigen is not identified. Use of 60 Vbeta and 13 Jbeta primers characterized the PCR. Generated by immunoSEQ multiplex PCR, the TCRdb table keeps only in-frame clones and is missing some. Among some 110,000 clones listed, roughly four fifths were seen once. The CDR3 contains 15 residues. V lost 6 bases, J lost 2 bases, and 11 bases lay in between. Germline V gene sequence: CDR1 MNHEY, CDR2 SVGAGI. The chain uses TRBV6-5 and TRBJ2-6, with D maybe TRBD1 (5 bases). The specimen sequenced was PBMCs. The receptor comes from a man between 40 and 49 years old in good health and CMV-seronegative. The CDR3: CASSPDSAGANVLTF. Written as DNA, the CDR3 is TGTGCCAGCAGCCCCGACAGCGCTGGGGCCAACGTCCTGACTTTC.